These T cell receptor beta chains were read from a single sample in a study of T cell responses to AZD1222 COVID-19 vaccine. The table came from immunoSEQ multiplex PCR; TCRdb's copy has only in-frame clones and leaves some out. The data show 100,000 or so clones, less than 90% seen once. Sequenced here: peripheral blood, sampled on day 0 of AZD1222 vaccination. All receptors derive from an adult in good health. CDR3s include the opening cysteine and the closing phenylalanine or tryptophan. The D gene is left open where the match is weak. Rows may omit the clone size; those that give it use once, few, many or a size class.

J,D,size,V,CDR3,DNA
TRBJ1-2,TRBD1,NA,TRBV28,CASSRGTDYGYTF,TGTGCCAGCAGTCGCGGGACAGACTATGGCTACACCTTC
TRBJ2-1,TRBD1,NA,TRBV15,CATSREQGSYNEQFF,TGTGCCACCAGCAGAGAACAGGGGAGTTACAATGAGCAGTTCTTC
TRBJ2-5,TRBD2,NA,TRBV15,CATSRDGLAGGRQETQYF,TGTGCCACCAGCAGAGATGGGCTAGCGGGGGGCCGCCAAGAGACCCAGTACTTC
TRBJ2-5,TRBD2,NA,TRBV5-1,CASSLLTGGGETQYF,TGCGCCAGCAGCCTCCTTACGGGGGGTGGGGAGACCCAGTACTTC
TRBJ2-1,NA,NA,TRBV15,CATSSGGEFYNEQFF,TGTGCCACCAGCAGCGGTGGGGAGTTCTACAATGAGCAGTTCTTC
TRBJ1-1,NA,many,TRBV7-8,CASSGIGVTEAFF,TGTGCCAGCTCGGGGATAGGAGTCACTGAAGCTTTCTTT
TRBJ2-4,NA,NA,TRBV15,CATSRDSQGMENIQYF,TGTGCCACCAGCAGAGATTCTCAGGGGATGGAAAACATTCAGTACTTC
TRBJ2-1,TRBD2,NA,TRBV19,CASTSQPSGYNEQFF,TGTGCCAGTACCTCTCAGCCTAGCGGATACAATGAGCAGTTCTTC
TRBJ1-1,NA,NA,TRBV11-3,CASGAVNTEAFF,TGTGCCAGCGGAGCAGTGAACACTGAAGCTTTCTTT
TRBJ2-5,TRBD1,NA,TRBV7-9,CASSRPGQGYLQETQYF,TGTGCCAGCAGCAGGCCGGGACAGGGGTACCTCCAAGAGACCCAGTACTTC
TRBJ1-4,NA,few,TRBV6-1,CASSEWDANEKLFF,TGTGCCAGCAGTGAGTGGGATGCTAATGAAAAACTGTTTTTT
TRBJ1-2,TRBD1,NA,TRBV7-9,CASSLEMRQGGYTF,TGTGCCAGCAGCTTAGAGATGCGACAGGGTGGCTACACCTTC
TRBJ1-5,NA,NA,TRBV28,CASSWKWADSNQPQHF,TGTGCCAGCAGTTGGAAATGGGCGGATAGCAATCAGCCCCAGCATTTT
TRBJ2-2,NA,NA,TRBV9,CASSVAGSVSGELFF,TGTGCCAGCAGCGTAGCGGGAAGTGTCTCCGGGGAGCTGTTTTTT
TRBJ2-1,TRBD2,NA,TRBV6-4,CASSSGTSGIGEQFF,TGTGCCAGCAGTTCCGGGACTAGCGGGATCGGCGAGCAGTTCTTC
TRBJ2-1,TRBD2,NA,TRBV5-5,CASQLRLAGNEQFF,TGTGCCAGTCAGCTTAGGTTAGCGGGCAATGAGCAGTTCTTC